A single sample is the source of the 14 T cell receptor beta chains below, sequenced in a study of blood T cell repertoires in COVID-19. Profiling relied on immunoSEQ multiplex PCR, and the TCRdb table lists in-frame clones only, not all of them. The repertoire holds 90,000 to 130,000 clones, with about 85% as singletons. Specimen: peripheral blood. The receptors originated from a man aged 40-55 years with acute or convalescent COVID-19.

The V and J genes are TRBV7-9 and TRBJ2-3, with no clear D. Trimming removed 2 bases at V and 2 bases at J, with 8 bases between. Germline V gives CDR1 SEHNR, CDR2 FQNEAQ (reference sequence). The CDR3 has 14 residues. The CDR3, as DNA: TGTGCCAGCAGCTTAAACAGTCCCACAGATACGCAGTATTTT. It translates to CASSLNSPTDTQYF.

This rearrangement joins TRBV6-5 to TRBJ1-5, with D possibly TRBD1 on 5 matching bases. This CDR3 comprises 14 residues. V was cut by 6 bases and J by 6 bases, with 15 bases left in between. Per germline, CDR1 MNHEY and CDR2 SVGAGI. This chain's CDR3 is CASSAWGDGQPQHF. The CDR3 region has the DNA TGTGCCAGCAGCGCCTGGGGGGACGGTCAGCCCCAGCATTTT.

For the CDR3, the DNA is TGTGCCACCAGTGATCGGTATAATTCACCCCTCCACTTT. This sequence encodes CATSDRYNSPLHF. The chain employs TRBV24-1 and TRBJ1-6, with D unresolved. Germline CDR1 and CDR2: KGHDR and SFDVKD. V lost 3 bases, J lost 4 bases, and 3 bases lay in between. The CDR3 length is 13 residues.

The gene calls are TRBV9 and TRBJ1-1; D gene unclear. The CDR3 has 14 residues. Germline V lookup: CDR1 SGDLS, CDR2 YYNGEE. V was cut by 0 bases and J by 3 bases, with 9 bases left in between. CDR3 amino acids: CASSVGAGDTEAFF. CDR3 nucleotides: TGTGCCAGCAGCGTAGGGGCCGGGGACACTGAAGCTTTCTTT.

The gene calls are TRBV25-1 and TRBJ2-1, with 14 nucleotides matching TRBD2. The CDR3 has 16 amino acids. V lost 6 bases and J lost 3; bases outside the gene matches: 4. Looked up from germline, CDR1 is MGHDK and CDR2 is SYGVNS. In nucleotides, the CDR3 is TGTGCCAGCAGGGGGGGACTAGCGGGAGACTACAATGAGCAGTTCTTC. Encoded protein: CASRGGLAGDYNEQFF.

V gene TRBV30 combines with J gene TRBJ2-5; possibly TRBD1 for D (6 bases). The CDR3 is made up of 14 amino acids. Trimming took off 7 bases at V and 2 bases at J, with 17 bases between the two ends. CDR1 is GTSNPN, CDR2 SVGIG, per germline (reference sequence). The DNA of the CDR3 is TGTGCCTTAGGGGGAGCGGCCGAACAAGAGACCCAGTACTTC. Protein sequence: CALGGAAEQETQYF. The full variable domain, with the rest looked up from reference TRBV30 and TRBJ2-5, is SQTIHQWPATLVQPVGSPLSLECTVEGTSNPNLYWYRQAAGRGLQLLFYSVGIGQISSEVPQNLSASRPQDRQFILSSKKLLLSDSGFYLCALGGAAEQETQYFGPGTRLLVL.

The rearrangement joins TRBV18 to TRBJ2-7; TRBD2 aligns across 14 bases. Germline CDR1 KGHSH, CDR2 LQKENI. Trimming removed 3 bases from V and 6 bases from J; junction bases left unmatched: 7. The CDR3 has 16 amino acids. The CDR3 region has the DNA TGTGCCAGCTCACCCCCAGGGACTAGCGGGAGATCCGAGCAGTACTTC. This encodes CASSPPGTSGRSEQYF.

This clone has only one observation. J is TRBJ2-5 and V is TRBV4-3, with unresolved D. The ends were cut back, 4 bases at V and 4 bases at J, with 16 bases in the middle. The CDR3 totals 15 residues. Germline V lookup: CDR1 LGHNA, CDR2 YSLEER. CDR3 loop: CASSRRGRPLETQYF. CDR3 DNA sequence: TGCGCCAGCAGCCGGAGAGGTCGGCCCCTAGAGACCCAGTACTTC.

Details on this clone: Different DNA sequences within this sample yield the same CDR3. The chain has TRBV5-1 and TRBJ2-2; 7 bases are shared with TRBD2. In germline, CDR1 is SGHRS, CDR2 YFSETQ. The V gene end was trimmed by 0 bases and the J gene end by 1 base; junction bases not matched to a gene: 0. The CDR3 loop spans 15 amino acids. CDR3 nucleotides: TGCGCCAGCAGCTTGGCGGGAGGGAACACCGGGGAGCTGTTTTTT. Protein sequence: CASSLAGGNTGELFF.

The chain recombines TRBV7-2 with TRBJ1-3; a weak D match, TRBD1 (6 bases). This CDR3 is built from 15 residues. V gave up 2 bases and J gave up 4 bases, with 12 bases separating them. Germline V gene data show CDR1 as SGHTA and CDR2 as FQGNSA. The chain's CDR3 is CASSLNWGPGNTIYF. The CDR3, as DNA: TGTGCCAGCAGCTTAAACTGGGGGCCCGGAAACACCATATATTTT. Combining the CDR3 with reference TRBV7-2 and TRBJ1-3 gives the whole variable domain GAGVSQSPSNKVTEKGKDVELRCDPISGHTALYWYRQSLGQGLEFLIYFQGNSAPDKSGLPSDRFSAERTGGSVSTLTIQRTQQEDSAVYLCASSLNWGPGNTIYFGEGSWLTVV.

CDR3 nucleotide sequence: TGTGCCAGCAGCCAAGATTTCGGCAGGCGGGTGGAAAAACTGTTTTTT. Its protein is CASSQDFGRRVEKLFF. The chain has TRBV3-1 (or the pseudogene TRBV3-2) and TRBJ1-4; D remains unclear. The CDR3 runs 16 residues. V was clipped by 0 bases and J by 8 bases, with 16 bases between them. In germline, CDR1 is LGHDT, CDR2 YNNKEL (reference sequence).

This clone was recorded only once. The chain combines TRBV23-1 with TRBJ1-1; a weak D match, TRBD1 (6 bases). TRBV23-1 is an ORF; its function is uncertain. V was trimmed by 4 bases and J by 3 bases, leaving 18 bases between them. The length of the CDR3 is 16 residues. DNA for the CDR3: TGCGCCAGCAGTCGGCCGGGACAAACAGTACACACTGAAGCTTTCTTT. Protein sequence: CASSRPGQTVHTEAFF.

The chain couples TRBV4-2 to TRBJ1-6; maybe TRBD1 (5 bases). CDR1 is LGHNA and CDR2 is YNFKEQ in the germline V gene. This CDR3 comprises 15 residues. Trimming cost V 0 bases and J 10 bases, with 13 bases left between them. In nucleotides, the CDR3 is TGTGCCAGCAGCCAAGAACAGGCTGGGGTCTCACCCCTCCACTTT. This encodes CASSQEQAGVSPLHF.

The chain joins TRBV19 to TRBJ2-5, with TRBD1 identical over 8 bases. CDR1 and CDR2 from the germline V gene are LNHDA and SQIVND (reference sequence). V lost 3 bases, J lost 5 bases, and 14 bases stayed unmatched. The CDR3 is made up of 17 amino acids. CDR3 nucleotides: TGTGCCAGTAGTATTTACCCCCCCCAGGGGGCTCGGGAGACCCAGTACTTC. Translating gives CASSIYPPQGARETQYF.